Included here is one T cell receptor beta chain sequence, with context. Its antigen is still unknown. The data originate from a study of T cell responses to AZD1222 COVID-19 vaccine. Trimming stripped 0 bases from V and 0 bases from J, with 10 bases between. Germline V lookup: CDR1 SGHRS, CDR2 YFSETQ. This CDR3 has 16 residues. This table comes from immunoSEQ multiplex PCR, and its TCRdb copy is limited to in-frame clones, with some not included. In the table there are 80,000 to 85,000 clones, approximately 90% of which are singletons. Study conclusions and caveats: The CD4 TCRs associated with vaccination extended across spike and predominated at 160-218 and 743-854.

The material was peripheral blood, obtained 28 days after the second AZD1222 dose. This chain uses TRBV5-1 with TRBJ2-1; D is uncertain. The sequence was collected from an adult who received the AZD1222 COVID-19 vaccine. CDR3 DNA: TGCGCCAGCAGCTTGGCCCCGACCAGCTCCTACAATGAGCAGTTCTTC. This codes for CASSLAPTSSYNEQFF. Using reference TRBV5-1 and TRBJ2-1 for the parts outside the CDR3, the full variable domain is KAGVTQTPRYLIKTRGQQVTLSCSPISGHRSVSWYQQTPGQGLQFLFEYFSETQRNKGNFPGRFSGRQFSNSRSEMNVSTLELGDSALYLCASSLAPTSSYNEQFFGPGTRLTVL.